The present T cell receptor (beta chain) was sequenced within a study of spatial heterogeneity in lung cancer. Stated time point: sample taken at primary tumor resection. The sequenced material consisted of unsorted whole RNA from tumor, nontumor lung or frozen PBMC. The donors were 55 to 80 patients with non-small cell lung cancer that was early-stage and untreated. Each TCR cDNA molecule bore a unique molecular identifier. Using its own MiXCR run on the 5' RACE reads, TCRdb lists one record per CDR3 protein. The sample shows around 89,000 distinct CDR3 sequences, approximately 12% of them seen only once. Broader study findings: In blood, ubiquitous expanded tumor TCRs appeared more at resection than follow-up.

This CDR3 has 15 amino acids. The V gene's germline CDR1 is SGHTA and CDR2 FQGNSA. The V end was cut by 0 bases, the J end by 0 bases, with 8 bases between. In regard to this clonotype: What it binds is not known.

The sequences come from PBMCs, collected at surgery. This chain joins TRBV7-2 and TRBJ2-5; the D is unclear. This clonotype originated in a male donor with early-stage non-small cell lung cancer. DNA of the CDR3: TGTGCCAGCAGCTTAGCCAACCAGTACCAAGAGACCCAGTACTTC. Its translation: CASSLANQYQETQYF. The whole variable domain, remainder taken from reference TRBV7-2 and TRBJ2-5, is GAGVSQSPSNKVTEKGKDVELRCDPISGHTALYWYRQSLGQGLEFLIYFQGNSAPDKSGLPSDRFSAERTGGSVSTLTIQRTQQEDSAVYLCASSLANQYQETQYFGPGTRLLVL.